One TCR beta chain is described in this entry. Its antigen is undetermined. The sample is drawn from a study of CD8 T cells in ankylosing spondylitis. Overall study results and limits: Reportedly, matched ankylosing spondylitis synovial fluid was significantly enriched for disease-linked clones.

Germline V gives CDR1 MNHEY, CDR2 SVGAGI. The CDR3 contains 15 residues. The V end lost 6 bases, the J end lost 2 bases, and 17 bases lay between the germline ends. In making TCR beta libraries, quantitative 5'-RACE with molecular barcodes was used. TCRdb re-derived calls from the 5' RACE reads in MiXCR, one entry per CDR3 protein. The table shows 180,000 or so distinct CDR3 sequences, with 11% occurring only once. The J gene is TRBJ2-7, the V gene TRBV6-5; D is perhaps TRBD1 or TRBD2 (5 bases each). The sequenced sample consisted of blood, either unsorted or a sorted T cell fraction (not recorded which). The TCR sequence derives from a male donor with ankylosing spondylitis or in good health (not recorded which). The chain's CDR3 is CASSLLGGTTYEQYF. The CDR3 DNA follows: TGTGCCAGCAGCTTACTTGGGGGAACGACCTACGAGCAGTACTTC.